The T cell receptor (beta chain) described here comes from a study of PD-L1 blockade in urothelial cancer. Study details: About 90% of the 29 patients were men who had bladder-origin urothelial cancer. Blood gave a median about 150,000 T cells.

Repertoires were generated with immunoSEQ multiplex PCR, while TCRdb's copy carries only in-frame clones and drops some. The sample contains tens of thousands of clones, 85% to 90% of which appear only once. The CDR3 spans 11 residues. V was pared by 3 bases and J by 14 bases, with 2 bases of the junction left unmatched. Per the germline V gene, CDR1 is GTSNPN and CDR2 is SVGIG (reference sequence). Documented time point: pretreatment peripheral blood. The source material was PBMCs, sampled around atezolizumab (anti-PD-L1) treatment. This chain joins TRBV30 and TRBJ1-6; 9 positions agree with TRBD1. The source is a man in his sixties with urothelial cancer. CDR3 coding DNA: TGTGCCTGGAGGGACAGGGGCTCCCTCCACTTT. Protein sequence: CAWRDRGSLHF.